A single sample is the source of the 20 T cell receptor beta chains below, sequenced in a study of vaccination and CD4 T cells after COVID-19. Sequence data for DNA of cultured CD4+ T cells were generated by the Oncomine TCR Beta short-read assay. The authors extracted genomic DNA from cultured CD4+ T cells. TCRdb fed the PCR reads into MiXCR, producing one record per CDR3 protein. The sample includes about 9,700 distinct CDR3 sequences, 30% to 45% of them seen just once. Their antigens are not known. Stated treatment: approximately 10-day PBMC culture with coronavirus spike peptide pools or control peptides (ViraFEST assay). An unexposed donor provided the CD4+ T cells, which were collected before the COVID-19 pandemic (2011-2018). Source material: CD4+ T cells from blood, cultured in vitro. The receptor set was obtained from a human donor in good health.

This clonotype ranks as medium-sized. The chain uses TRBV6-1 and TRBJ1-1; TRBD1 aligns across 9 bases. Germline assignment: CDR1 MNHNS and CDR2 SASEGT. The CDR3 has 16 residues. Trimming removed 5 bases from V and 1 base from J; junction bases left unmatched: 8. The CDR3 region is CASSTSPGQGNTEAFF. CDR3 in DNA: TGTGCCAGCAGTACCTCCCCGGGACAGGGGAACACTGAAGCTTTCTTT.

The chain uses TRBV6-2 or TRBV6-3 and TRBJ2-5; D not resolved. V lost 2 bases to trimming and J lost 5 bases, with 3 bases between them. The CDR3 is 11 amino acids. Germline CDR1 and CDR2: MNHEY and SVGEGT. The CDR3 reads CASSYVETQYF. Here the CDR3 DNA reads TGTGCCAGCAGTTACGTGGAGACCCAGTACTTC.

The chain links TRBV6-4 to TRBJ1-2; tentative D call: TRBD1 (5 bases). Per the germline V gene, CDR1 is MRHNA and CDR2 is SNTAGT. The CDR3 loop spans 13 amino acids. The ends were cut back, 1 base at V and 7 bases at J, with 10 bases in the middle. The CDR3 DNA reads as TGTGCCAGCAGTGACTACGGGGCTGGTGGCTACACCTTC. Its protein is CASSDYGAGGYTF.

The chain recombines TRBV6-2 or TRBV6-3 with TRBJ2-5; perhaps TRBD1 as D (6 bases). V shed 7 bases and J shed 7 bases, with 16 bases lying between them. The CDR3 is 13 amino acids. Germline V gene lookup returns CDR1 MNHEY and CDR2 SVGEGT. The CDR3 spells CASTPGTPRTQYF. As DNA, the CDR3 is TGTGCCAGCACCCCCGGGACACCGCGGACCCAGTACTTC.

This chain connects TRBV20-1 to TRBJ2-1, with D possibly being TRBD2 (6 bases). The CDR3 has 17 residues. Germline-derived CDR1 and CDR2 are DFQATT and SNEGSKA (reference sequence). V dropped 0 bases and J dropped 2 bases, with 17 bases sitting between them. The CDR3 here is CSAREGGFGVAYNEQFF. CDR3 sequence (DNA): TGCAGTGCTAGAGAGGGAGGCTTTGGAGTGGCCTACAATGAGCAGTTCTTC.

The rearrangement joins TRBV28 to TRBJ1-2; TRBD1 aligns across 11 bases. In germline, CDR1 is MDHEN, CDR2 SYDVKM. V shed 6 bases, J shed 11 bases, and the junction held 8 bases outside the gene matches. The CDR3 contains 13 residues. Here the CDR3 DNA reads TGTGCCAGCAGACCCGGGACAGGGGGTTTTTACACCTTC. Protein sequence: CASRPGTGGFYTF.

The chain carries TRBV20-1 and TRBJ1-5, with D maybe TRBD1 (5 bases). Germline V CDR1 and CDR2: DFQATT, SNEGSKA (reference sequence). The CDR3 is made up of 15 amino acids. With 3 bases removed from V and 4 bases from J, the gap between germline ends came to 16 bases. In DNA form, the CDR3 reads TGCAGTGCTAGGGGGCGAGAGGGAACTAATCAGCCCCAGCATTTT. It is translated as CSARGREGTNQPQHF.

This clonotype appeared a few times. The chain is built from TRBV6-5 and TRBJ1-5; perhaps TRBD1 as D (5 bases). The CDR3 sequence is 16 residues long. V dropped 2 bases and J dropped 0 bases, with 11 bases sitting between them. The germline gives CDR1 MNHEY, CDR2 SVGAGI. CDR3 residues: CASSYGRGVSNQPQHF. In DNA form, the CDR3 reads TGTGCCAGCAGTTACGGGAGGGGCGTTAGCAATCAGCCCCAGCATTTT.

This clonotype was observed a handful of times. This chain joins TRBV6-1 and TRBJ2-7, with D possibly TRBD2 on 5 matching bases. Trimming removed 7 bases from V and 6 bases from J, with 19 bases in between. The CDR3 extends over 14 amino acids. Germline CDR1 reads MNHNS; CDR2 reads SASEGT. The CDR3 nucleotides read TGTGCCAGCAATCCCCAGCCCGGGGTGGGCGAGCAGTACTTC. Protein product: CASNPQPGVGEQYF.

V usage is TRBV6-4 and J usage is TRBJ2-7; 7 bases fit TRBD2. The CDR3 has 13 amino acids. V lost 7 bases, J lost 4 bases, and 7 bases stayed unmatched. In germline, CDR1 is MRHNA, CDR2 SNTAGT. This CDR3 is CASINGRIYEQYF. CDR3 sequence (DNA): TGTGCCAGCATTAACGGGAGGATATACGAGCAGTACTTC.

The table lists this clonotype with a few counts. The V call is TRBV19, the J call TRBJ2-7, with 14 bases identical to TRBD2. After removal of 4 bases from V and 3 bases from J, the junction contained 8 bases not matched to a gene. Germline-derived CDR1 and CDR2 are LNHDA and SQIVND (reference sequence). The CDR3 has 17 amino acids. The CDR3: CASSRGLGLAGDYEQYF. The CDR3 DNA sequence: TGTGCCAGTAGTAGGGGGCTGGGACTAGCGGGAGACTACGAGCAGTACTTC.

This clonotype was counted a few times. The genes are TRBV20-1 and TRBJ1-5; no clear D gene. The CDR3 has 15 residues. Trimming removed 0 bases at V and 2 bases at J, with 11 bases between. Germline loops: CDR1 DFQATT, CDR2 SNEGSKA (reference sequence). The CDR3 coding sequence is TGCAGTGCTAGAGATGGAGACTATGGCAATCAGCCCCAGCATTTT. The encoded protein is CSARDGDYGNQPQHF.

The CDR3 loop reads CSASDQYNEQFF. The CDR3 DNA is TGCAGTGCTAGTGATCAGTACAATGAGCAGTTCTTC. V and J are TRBV20-1 and TRBJ2-1; the D is unclear. The CDR3 has 12 amino acids. Trimming took off 3 bases at V and 4 bases at J, with 7 bases between the two ends. Per germline, CDR1 DFQATT and CDR2 SNEGSKA (reference sequence).

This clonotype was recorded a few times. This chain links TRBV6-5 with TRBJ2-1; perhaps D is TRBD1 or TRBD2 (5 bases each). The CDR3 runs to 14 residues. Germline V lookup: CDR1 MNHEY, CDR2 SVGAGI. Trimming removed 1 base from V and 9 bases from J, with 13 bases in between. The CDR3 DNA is TGTGCCAGCAGTTACTGGGACGGAAACCGTGAGCAGTTCTTC. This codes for CASSYWDGNREQFF.

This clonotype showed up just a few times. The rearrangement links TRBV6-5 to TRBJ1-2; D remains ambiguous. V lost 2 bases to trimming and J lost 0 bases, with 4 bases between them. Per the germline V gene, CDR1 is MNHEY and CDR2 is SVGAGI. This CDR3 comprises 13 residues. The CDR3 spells CASSYQPNYGYTF. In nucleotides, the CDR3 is TGTGCCAGCAGTTACCAACCTAACTATGGCTACACCTTC.

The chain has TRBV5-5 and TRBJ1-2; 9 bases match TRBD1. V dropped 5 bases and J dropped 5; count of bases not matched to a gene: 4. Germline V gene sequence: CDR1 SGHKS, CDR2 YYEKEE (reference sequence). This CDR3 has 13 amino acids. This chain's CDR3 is CASRWGQGYGYTF. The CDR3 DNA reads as TGTGCCAGCAGGTGGGGACAGGGTTATGGCTACACCTTC.

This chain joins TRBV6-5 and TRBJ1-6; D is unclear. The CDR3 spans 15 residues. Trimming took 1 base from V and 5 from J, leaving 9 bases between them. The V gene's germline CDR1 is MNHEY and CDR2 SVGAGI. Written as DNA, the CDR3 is TGTGCCAGCAGTTACTTGGAACTGAATAATTCACCCCTCCACTTT. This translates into CASSYLELNNSPLHF.

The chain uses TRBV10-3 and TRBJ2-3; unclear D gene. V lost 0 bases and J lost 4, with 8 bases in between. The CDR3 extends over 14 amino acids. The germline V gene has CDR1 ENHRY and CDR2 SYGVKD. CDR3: CAISESGAPDTQYF. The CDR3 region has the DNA TGTGCCATCAGTGAGTCCGGTGCCCCAGATACGCAGTATTTT.

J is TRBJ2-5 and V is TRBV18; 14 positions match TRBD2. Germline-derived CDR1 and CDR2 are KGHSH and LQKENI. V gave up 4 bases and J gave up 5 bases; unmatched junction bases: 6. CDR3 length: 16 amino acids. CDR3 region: CASSLGLAGGGETQYF. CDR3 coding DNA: TGTGCCAGCTCACTCGGACTAGCGGGAGGCGGCGAGACCCAGTACTTC. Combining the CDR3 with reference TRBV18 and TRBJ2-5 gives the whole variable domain NAGVMQNPRHLVRRRGQEARLRCSPMKGHSHVYWYRQLPEEGLKFMVYLQKENIIDESGMPKERFSAEFPKEGPSILRIQQVVRGDSAAYFCASSLGLAGGGETQYFGPGTRLLVL.

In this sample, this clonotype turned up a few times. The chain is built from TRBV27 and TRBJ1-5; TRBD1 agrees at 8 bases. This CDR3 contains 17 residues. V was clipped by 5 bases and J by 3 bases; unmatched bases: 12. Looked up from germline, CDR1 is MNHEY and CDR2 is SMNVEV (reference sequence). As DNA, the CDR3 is TGTGCCAGCAGTCCCGGACAGGGATGGGTTTCCAATCAGCCCCAGCATTTT. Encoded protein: CASSPGQGWVSNQPQHF.